This T cell receptor beta chain was obtained from a study of T cell repertoires in cytomegalovirus infection. In the study overall: Matching HLA type, along with CMV infection, was indicated by public TCR beta signatures. Study results and limitations: HLA-C-restricted CMV-specific TCR beta clonotypes prevailed in the ex vivo response. Accumulated public TCR beta family frequency recognized individuals carrying CMV together with the relevant HLA.

Using its own MiXCR run on the reads, TCRdb lists one record per CDR3 protein. The data contain around 300,000 distinct CDR3 sequences, roughly a quarter of them seen just once; the ten biggest clones take up 14%. The V end was cut by 6 bases, the J end by 3 bases, with 7 bases between. The germline V gene encodes CDR1 SNHLY and CDR2 FYNNEI. This CDR3 comprises 12 residues. Remarks on this clonotype: Its antigen is undetermined.

The specimen was PBMCs. This TCR derives from a human donor in good health (CMV status not recorded). Some clones in this sample may be carry-over from other donors' samples. V usage is TRBV2 and J usage is TRBJ2-3; D possibly uses TRBD1 or TRBD2 (5 bases each). In nucleotides, the CDR3 is TGTGCCAGCAGGGGGGATACAGATACGCAGTATTTT. Amino acid sequence: CASRGDTDTQYF.